The 8 T cell receptor beta chains below were found in one sample sequenced in a study of CD8 T cells in ankylosing spondylitis. Via MiXCR, TCRdb re-called the 5' RACE reads, giving one row per CDR3 protein. The data hold around 25,000 distinct CDR3 sequences, with approximately 12% observed a single time. Sample: blood. The source is a male donor with ankylosing spondylitis or in good health (not recorded which).

The table lists this clonotype with many counts. The chain carries TRBV2 and TRBJ2-5, with D possibly being TRBD1 or TRBD2 (5 bases each). V shed 7 bases and J shed 0 bases, with 15 bases lying between them. The V gene's germline CDR1 is SNHLY and CDR2 FYNNEI. The CDR3 consists of 15 residues. The CDR3 loop reads CASTPGRPYQETQYF. In nucleotides, the CDR3 is TGTGCCAGCACCCCGGGACGGCCGTACCAAGAGACCCAGTACTTC. Full variable domain (missing parts from reference TRBV2 and TRBJ2-5): EPEVTQTPSHQVTQMGQEVILRCVPISNHLYFYWYRQILGQKVEFLVSFYNNEISEKSEIFDDQFSVERPDGSNFTLKIRSTKLEDSAMYFCASTPGRPYQETQYFGPGTRLLVL.

In this sample, this clonotype turned up a few times. The chain carries TRBV5-1 and TRBJ1-6; D remains ambiguous. The V end lost 0 bases, the J end lost 5 bases, and 6 bases lay between the germline ends. The germline V gene has CDR1 SGHRS and CDR2 YFSETQ. This CDR3 is built from 14 residues. The CDR3 sequence: CASSLGTDNSPLHF. CDR3 nucleotides: TGCGCCAGCAGCTTGGGGACGGATAATTCACCCCTCCACTTT.

This clonotype showed up just a few times. The V gene is TRBV20-1, the J gene TRBJ2-3, with TRBD2 identical over 10 bases. The ends lost 3 bases at V and 4 bases at J; junction bases unmatched: 4. CDR1 is DFQATT, CDR2 SNEGSKA, per germline (reference sequence). The length of the CDR3 is 14 residues. CDR3 coding DNA: TGCAGTGCTAGTAGTCTAGCGGGAGCAGATACGCAGTATTTT. Its protein is CSASSLAGADTQYF.

This clonotype was counted a few times. The V call is TRBV21-1, the J call TRBJ2-3; the D call in the table, TRBD1, was not verified against the DNA. TRBV21-1 is a pseudogene. This CDR3 contains 16 residues. CDR3 in amino acids: CASTPEGRSVPDTQYF. For the CDR3, the DNA is TGTGCCAGCACCCCCGAAGGCCGGTCGGTCCCAGATACGCAGTATTTT.

The chain combines TRBV28 with TRBJ2-3; D uncertain. Germline assignment: CDR1 MDHEN and CDR2 SYDVKM. V lost 7 bases to trimming and J lost 3 bases, with 17 bases between them. The CDR3 extends over 15 amino acids. CDR3 region: CASTPIQPGTDTQYF. The CDR3 coding sequence is TGTGCCAGCACCCCGATTCAGCCTGGGACAGATACGCAGTATTTT.

This clonotype was recorded many times. J is TRBJ2-3 and V is TRBV7-2; no clear D. Between the trimmed V and J ends, which lost 2 bases and 1 base, there was a span of 7 bases. The CDR3 contains 14 residues. Per germline, CDR1 SGHTA and CDR2 FQGNSA. CDR3 loop: CASSLTRGTDTQYF. The CDR3 coding sequence is TGTGCCAGCAGCTTAACCCGGGGCACAGATACGCAGTATTTT.

This chain links TRBV14 with TRBJ2-1; 9 bases line up with TRBD2. V lost 1 base and J lost 3; bases outside the gene matches: 1. Looked up from germline, CDR1 is SGHDN and CDR2 is FVKESK. The CDR3 is 15 residues long. CDR3 sequence reads: CASSQVAGVYNEQFF. In nucleotides, the CDR3 is TGTGCCAGCAGCCAAGTAGCGGGAGTCTACAATGAGCAGTTCTTC.

The chain employs TRBV7-2 and TRBJ2-7; D is uncertain. Germline CDR1 reads SGHTA; CDR2 reads FQGNSA. This CDR3 region has 14 residues. The V gene lost 2 bases and the J gene lost 5 bases, with 13 bases spanning the gap. In DNA form, the CDR3 reads TGTGCCAGCAGCTTAATGGAAAACTCGGACGAGCAGTACTTC. Its protein is CASSLMENSDEQYF.